These 21 T cell receptor beta chains were sequenced from one sample in a study of cytomegalovirus exposure and HLA in healthy donors. PCR amplification relied on 60 Vbeta primers (plus 13 Jbeta primers). Repertoires were generated with immunoSEQ multiplex PCR, while TCRdb's copy carries only in-frame clones and drops some. Here the sample spans 120,000 or so clones, 65% to 85% being singletons. Sample: PBMCs. These receptors all stem from a man aged 45 to 65 in good health and CMV-seropositive.

The chain employs TRBV15 and TRBJ1-4; 8 bases line up with TRBD1. Germline trimming cut 8 bases from V and 14 bases from J; bases unmatched to any gene: 10. This CDR3 contains 12 residues. CDR1 LNHNV and CDR2 YYDKDF come from the germline V gene (reference sequence). The CDR3 region has the DNA TGTGCCACCTCCAGCCGGGACAGGCGTCTGTTTTTT. As protein: CATSSRDRRLFF.

The chain recombines TRBV28 with TRBJ2-7; D possibly corresponds to TRBD1 (7 bases). The CDR3 spans 14 residues. The germline CDR1 and CDR2 sequences are MDHEN and SYDVKM. Deletions cut 5 bases from V and 2 bases from J, with 13 bases between. The DNA for the CDR3 is TGTGCCAGCAGTGCGGGACAGTCCCCCTACGAGCAGTACTTC. This translates into CASSAGQSPYEQYF.

Only a few counts were recorded for this clone. V usage is TRBV6-1 and J usage is TRBJ1-2, with 9 nucleotides matching TRBD1. Trimming took 4 bases from V and 2 from J; bases not matched to a gene: 5. Per germline, CDR1 MNHNS and CDR2 SASEGT. The CDR3 loop spans 15 amino acids. CDR3 nucleotide sequence: TGTGCCAGCAGTGGGGGAGGGACAGGGAACTATGGCTACACCTTC. This gives the protein CASSGGGTGNYGYTF.

This chain connects TRBV18 to TRBJ2-7; D perhaps matches TRBD1 (6 bases). In germline, CDR1 is KGHSH, CDR2 LQKENI. The CDR3 has 14 amino acids. Trimming left V 2 bases short and J 6 bases short, with 14 bases between. CDR3 loop: CASSPVTRGTEQYF. The CDR3 bases are TGTGCCAGCTCACCAGTTACTAGGGGGACCGAGCAGTACTTC. Using reference TRBV18 and TRBJ2-7 for the parts outside the CDR3, the full variable domain is NAGVMQNPRHLVRRRGQEARLRCSPMKGHSHVYWYRQLPEEGLKFMVYLQKENIIDESGMPKERFSAEFPKEGPSILRIQQVVRGDSAAYFCASSPVTRGTEQYFGPGTRLTVT.

The chain combines TRBV5-1 with TRBJ2-2; perhaps TRBD1 as D (6 bases). CDR1 is SGHRS, CDR2 YFSETQ, per germline. The CDR3 is made up of 15 amino acids. V dropped 4 bases and J dropped 3 bases, with 13 bases sitting between them. CDR3 loop: CASSLQGQHTGELFF. In DNA form, the CDR3 reads TGCGCCAGCAGCCTACAGGGCCAGCACACCGGGGAGCTGTTTTTT.

CDR3 sequence: CASRASGYYEQYF. The CDR3 bases are TGTGCCAGCAGGGCTAGCGGGTACTACGAGCAGTACTTC. The chain has TRBV7-2 and TRBJ2-7, with TRBD2 identical over 8 bases. The CDR3 loop spans 13 amino acids. With 6 bases clipped from V and 3 bases from J, the junction kept 4 bases outside the gene matches. Germline CDR1 SGHTA, CDR2 FQGNSA.

The rearrangement joins TRBV19 to TRBJ2-7; tentatively, D is TRBD1 (6 bases). The ends were cut back, 1 base at V and 0 bases at J, with 10 bases in the middle. Germline CDR1 reads LNHDA; CDR2 reads SQIVND (reference sequence). This CDR3 is 15 amino acids long. The CDR3 nucleotides read TGTGCCAGTAGTATAGTGCTGGACAGCTCCTACGAGCAGTACTTC. This gives the protein CASSIVLDSSYEQYF.

The gene calls are TRBV2 and TRBJ1-1, with D perhaps TRBD1 (6 bases). The germline V and J ends were trimmed by 5 bases and 6 bases, with 19 bases remaining between them. The CDR3 contains 15 residues. The germline V gene encodes CDR1 SNHLY and CDR2 FYNNEI. CDR3 DNA: TGTGCCAGCAGTTCCAGCCGAGTCCCAGGGGCTGAAGCTTTCTTT. This sequence encodes CASSSSRVPGAEAFF.

This clone was recorded a few times. The CDR3 reads CASSRAGINNEQFF. The CDR3 bases are TGCGCCAGCAGCCGCGCCGGGATCAACAATGAGCAGTTCTTC. The rearrangement uses TRBV4-3 and TRBJ2-1; possible D gene TRBD2, 5 bases. Trimming pared 4 bases from V and 5 bases from J, leaving 12 bases between. The CDR3 sequence is 14 residues long. Germline V gene lookup returns CDR1 LGHNA and CDR2 YSLEER.

V is TRBV6-5 and J is TRBJ2-7; TRBD1 agrees at 10 bases. After removal of 0 bases from V and 7 bases from J, the junction contained 9 bases not matched to a gene. This CDR3 has 16 residues. Germline V gene lookup returns CDR1 MNHEY and CDR2 SVGAGI. The CDR3 loop reads CASSYSSGTGVREQYF. The CDR3, as DNA: TGTGCCAGCAGTTACTCATCTGGGACAGGGGTGAGGGAGCAGTACTTC.

The chain recombines TRBV9 with TRBJ1-2; 8 bases line up with TRBD1. The CDR3 extends over 14 amino acids. The V gene end was trimmed by 3 bases and the J gene end by 7 bases; junction bases not matched to a gene: 8. Germline V gene sequence: CDR1 SGDLS, CDR2 YYNGEE. The CDR3 bases are TGTGCCAGCAGCGCGGGGGACAGGCCGGTTGGCTACACCTTC. Its translation is CASSAGDRPVGYTF.

The rearrangement uses TRBV19 and TRBJ2-7, with 7 nucleotides matching TRBD1. The germline gives CDR1 LNHDA, CDR2 SQIVND (reference sequence). After removal of 6 bases from V and 3 bases from J, the junction contained 11 bases not matched to a gene. This CDR3 has 15 residues. The CDR3 protein is CASSQGQIANYEQYF. CDR3 DNA: TGTGCCAGTAGCCAGGGACAGATCGCAAACTACGAGCAGTACTTC.

The chain's CDR3 is CASHRGGGPQETQYF. The DNA for the CDR3 is TGTGCCAGCCACCGGGGAGGGGGACCGCAAGAGACCCAGTACTTC. The rearrangement joins TRBV2 to TRBJ2-5; TRBD2 might be the D (7 bases). In germline, CDR1 is SNHLY, CDR2 FYNNEI. The CDR3 consists of 15 residues. V was clipped by 8 bases and J by 2 bases, with 18 bases between them.

This chain uses TRBV4-1 with TRBJ1-2; 7 bases are shared with TRBD1. Germline V gene sequence: CDR1 MGHRA, CDR2 YSYEKL. The CDR3 loop spans 17 amino acids. Germline trimming cut 2 bases from V and 0 bases from J; bases unmatched to any gene: 9. CDR3 coding DNA: TGCGCCAGCAGCCAACCACATGGGACAGAAGCTAACTATGGCTACACCTTC. Its protein is CASSQPHGTEANYGYTF.

This sequence joins TRBV21-1 and TRBJ1-2. TRBV21-1 corresponds to a pseudogene. CDR3 length: 16 residues. The CDR3 DNA reads TGTGCCAGCAGCACCCCACGGACCGCGGGTATTGGGGGCTACACCTTC. Its translation is CASSTPRTAGIGGYTF.

The rearrangement joins TRBV7-6 to TRBJ2-3, with D tentatively TRBD2 (5 bases). The CDR3 has 15 residues. V was pared by 5 bases and J by 2 bases, with 14 bases between. Germline CDR1 is SGHVS and CDR2 is FNYEAQ. The chain's CDR3 is CASSGQRTYTDTQYF. The CDR3 DNA follows: TGTGCCAGCAGCGGGCAGCGGACCTACACAGATACGCAGTATTTT.

The sample holds a few counts of this clone. The V call is TRBV6-1, the J call TRBJ1-1; tentatively, D is TRBD1 (6 bases). This CDR3 has 15 residues. Germline loops: CDR1 MNHNS, CDR2 SASEGT. With 1 base removed from V and 1 base from J, the gap between germline ends came to 10 bases. For the CDR3, the DNA is TGTGCCAGCAGTGAAGAAACAGGGACGAACACTGAAGCTTTCTTT. It specifies CASSEETGTNTEAFF.

Worth noting for this clone: This CDR3 is also generated by other DNA sequences in the sample. The chain is built from TRBV5-1 and TRBJ2-5, with 7 bases fitting TRBD2. Trimming at V came to 2 bases and at J to 3 bases, leaving 4 bases not matched to a gene. The CDR3 extends over 14 amino acids. Germline V CDR1 and CDR2: SGHRS, YFSETQ. CDR3 sequence reads: CASSFLAGEETQYF. CDR3 nucleotide sequence: TGCGCCAGCAGCTTTCTGGCGGGAGAAGAGACCCAGTACTTC. The full variable domain, in which reference TRBV5-1 and TRBJ2-5 provide the parts outside the CDR3, is KAGVTQTPRYLIKTRGQQVTLSCSPISGHRSVSWYQQTPGQGLQFLFEYFSETQRNKGNFPGRFSGRQFSNSRSEMNVSTLELGDSALYLCASSFLAGEETQYFGPGTRLLVL.

This clone appeared a single time. The rearrangement uses TRBV12-5 and TRBJ1-1, with 8 bases fitting TRBD1. From germline, CDR1 is LGHNT and CDR2 FRNRAP. Trimming at V came to 1 base and at J to 1 base, leaving 2 bases not matched to a gene. This CDR3 region has 15 residues. CDR3 nucleotides: TGTGCTAGTGGTTTGGGACAGGGGCCGAACACTGAAGCTTTCTTT. Translating it yields CASGLGQGPNTEAFF.

The genes are TRBV11-2 and TRBJ1-1; D is perhaps TRBD1 (5 bases). This CDR3 contains 15 residues. V was cut by 5 bases and J by 2 bases, with 15 bases left in between. Germline CDR1 SGHAT, CDR2 FQNNGV. CDR3: CASSTRQGHNTEAFF. CDR3 sequence (DNA): TGTGCCAGCAGCACCCGTCAGGGCCACAACACTGAAGCTTTCTTT. Filled out from reference TRBV11-2 and TRBJ1-1, the complete variable domain reads EAGVAQSPRYKIIEKRQSVAFWCNPISGHATLYWYQQILGQGPKLLIQFQNNGVVDDSQLPKDRFSAERLKGVDSTLKIQPAKLEDSAVYLCASSTRQGHNTEAFFGQGTRLTVV.

CDR3 in amino acids: CASSQWEGQGVNEQFF. The CDR3 coding sequence is TGTGCCAGCAGCCAATGGGAGGGACAGGGGGTCAATGAGCAGTTCTTC. This chain connects TRBV4-2 to TRBJ2-1, with TRBD1 matching 11 bases. Trimming removed 2 bases from V and 6 bases from J; junction bases left unmatched: 6. This CDR3 is built from 16 residues. The germline gives CDR1 LGHNA, CDR2 YNFKEQ.